The 25 T cell receptor beta chains below come from one sample, sequenced in a study of cytomegalovirus exposure and HLA in healthy donors. Vbeta (60) and Jbeta (13) primers were used in the PCR. Assay: immunoSEQ multiplex PCR; the TCRdb copy retains only in-frame clones and omits some. In the table there are under 200,000 clones, about 64% of which are singletons. The sequencing sample was made of PBMCs. These receptors all stem from a man aged 45 to 65 in good health and CMV-seronegative.

The CDR3 region is CASSSQTGLNTEAFF. The CDR3 nucleotides read TGTGCCAGCAGCTCCCAGACAGGGCTGAACACTGAAGCTTTCTTT. The rearrangement uses TRBV7-6 and TRBJ1-1; TRBD1 matches at 7 bases. The CDR3 contains 15 residues. J was trimmed by 0 bases and V by 4 bases; bases with no gene match: 5. Germline V CDR1 and CDR2: SGHVS, FNYEAQ.

This clone showed up just once. The chain couples TRBV28 to TRBJ2-7, with D unclear. Trimming left V 4 bases short and J 3 bases short, with 13 bases between. In germline, CDR1 is MDHEN, CDR2 SYDVKM. This CDR3 has 14 residues. The CDR3, as DNA: TGTGCCAGCAGTTCCCCAGGCAAACTCTACGAGCAGTACTTC. This gives the protein CASSSPGKLYEQYF.

V is TRBV19 and J is TRBJ2-1; TRBD2 is a possible D gene (6 bases). Trimming left V 2 bases short and J 5 bases short, with 13 bases between. CDR1 and CDR2 (germline): LNHDA, SQIVND (reference sequence). The CDR3 runs to 15 residues. As DNA, the CDR3 is TGTGCCAGTAGTATAATAAGGGCGGGAAACAATGAGCAGTTCTTC. It specifies CASSIIRAGNNEQFF.

The CDR3 protein is CASSYQMNTEAFF. CDR3 in DNA: TGTGCCAGCAGTTATCAGATGAACACTGAAGCTTTCTTT. The genes are TRBV6-5 and TRBJ1-1; D remains ambiguous. This CDR3 region has 13 residues. V dropped 3 bases and J dropped 0 bases, with 5 bases sitting between them. Germline V gene lookup returns CDR1 MNHEY and CDR2 SVGAGI.

This chain connects TRBV15 to TRBJ2-3; D may be TRBD2 (5 bases). The CDR3 covers 16 residues. The germline CDR1 and CDR2 sequences are LNHNV and YYDKDF (reference sequence). V dropped 0 bases and J dropped 0 bases, with 10 bases sitting between them. This chain's CDR3 is CATSRETGSSTDTQYF. The CDR3 DNA is TGTGCCACCAGCAGAGAAACGGGGAGTAGCACAGATACGCAGTATTTT.

The V gene is TRBV5-4, the J gene TRBJ1-6; a possible D gene is TRBD1 (6 bases). The V gene lost 3 bases and the J gene lost 7 bases, with 11 bases spanning the gap. The CDR3 covers 14 residues. The germline V gene encodes CDR1 SGHNT and CDR2 YYREEE (reference sequence). For the CDR3, the DNA is TGTGCCAGCAGCTCAACAGGGATCAATTCACCCCTCCACTTT. Translation gives CASSSTGINSPLHF.

The rearrangement joins TRBV7-6 to TRBJ2-5; 9 nucleotides line up with TRBD1. The CDR3 is 15 residues long. The V gene's germline CDR1 is SGHVS and CDR2 FNYEAQ. V lost 5 bases and J lost 5; bases outside the gene matches: 9. CDR3 bases: TGTGCCAGCAGCCCCACTACAGGGGGCGAGGAGACCCAGTACTTC. Translating it yields CASSPTTGGEETQYF.

This chain links TRBV5-1 with TRBJ2-3; D is perhaps TRBD2 (6 bases). V was cut by 4 bases and J by 5 bases, with 8 bases left in between. This CDR3 is built from 12 residues. From germline, CDR1 is SGHRS and CDR2 YFSETQ. In DNA form, the CDR3 reads TGCGCCAGCAGCGTTAGCGGAGATACGCAGTATTTT. Translating it yields CASSVSGDTQYF.

The genes are TRBV20-1 and TRBJ2-1, with D unresolved. The germline V gene encodes CDR1 DFQATT and CDR2 SNEGSKA (reference sequence). V gave up 4 bases and J gave up 5 bases, with 3 bases separating them. The CDR3 sequence is 10 residues long. CDR3 in amino acids: CSATNNEQFF. The CDR3 DNA is TGCAGTGCTACCAACAATGAGCAGTTCTTC.

The V gene is TRBV5-6, the J gene TRBJ2-3; the match to TRBD2 covers 9 bases. V was clipped by 0 bases and J by 1 base; unmatched bases: 0. The CDR3 spans 15 residues. Germline lookup yields CDR1 SGHDT and CDR2 YYEEEE. The CDR3 sequence: CASSLVAGGTDTQYF. CDR3 sequence (DNA): TGTGCCAGCAGCTTGGTAGCGGGGGGCACAGATACGCAGTATTTT.

The sample holds one count of this clone. The chain uses TRBV19 and TRBJ2-2, with 9 bases identical to TRBD1. The CDR3 sequence is 16 residues long. Per the germline V gene, CDR1 is LNHDA and CDR2 is SQIVND (reference sequence). With V trimmed by 5 bases and J by 4 bases, 8 bases remained unmatched. CDR3 region: CASSPWTGVITGELFF. CDR3 coding DNA: TGTGCCAGTAGTCCGTGGACAGGGGTTATCACCGGGGAGCTGTTTTTT.

This sequence joins TRBV29-1 and TRBJ1-1; TRBD1 agrees at 7 bases. V shed 4 bases, J shed 8 bases, and the junction held 7 bases outside the gene matches. CDR3 length equals 12 residues. Germline CDR1 is SQVTM and CDR2 is ANQGSEA. CDR3 nucleotides: TGCAGCGTTGGGGACAGTTTACTAGAAGCTTTCTTT. Its protein product is CSVGDSLLEAFF.

The rearrangement joins TRBV9 to TRBJ2-3; TRBD1 matches at 7 bases. The CDR3 runs to 17 residues. With 3 bases clipped from V and 2 bases from J, the junction kept 12 bases outside the gene matches. In germline, CDR1 is SGDLS, CDR2 YYNGEE. CDR3 DNA: TGTGCCAGCAGCGCGACCTCCGGGACAGCTGCCACAGATACGCAGTATTTT. Translation: CASSATSGTAATDTQYF.

The rearrangement links TRBV2 to TRBJ1-5; 7 positions agree with TRBD1. With V trimmed by 1 base and J by 1 base, 10 bases remained unmatched. The CDR3 extends over 18 amino acids. Germline V gives CDR1 SNHLY, CDR2 FYNNEI. For the CDR3, the DNA is TGTGCCAGCAGTGAAGAGTCGACAGGGAGTGGAAGCAATCAGCCCCAGCATTTT. It specifies CASSEESTGSGSNQPQHF.

J is TRBJ2-6 and V is TRBV5-6, with TRBD1 matching over 7 bases. The CDR3 is 17 amino acids. The J segment lost 0 bases and the V segment lost 1 base, leaving 4 bases of the junction unmatched. The germline V gene has CDR1 SGHDT and CDR2 YYEEEE. Written as DNA, the CDR3 is TGTGCCAGCAGCTTGCCAGGGGGTAGCTCTGGGGCCAACGTCCTGACTTTC. Translation gives CASSLPGGSSGANVLTF.

This clone was seen a handful of times. Written as DNA, the CDR3 is TGTGCCAGCAGTGAAGTTGGGAGGGAACCCCAAGAGACCCAGTACTTC. Translating it yields CASSEVGREPQETQYF. The chain carries TRBV6-1 and TRBJ2-5, with TRBD2 matching over 7 bases. CDR1 is MNHNS and CDR2 is SASEGT in the germline V gene. This CDR3 comprises 16 residues. The trim removed 1 base at V and 1 base at J, leaving 6 bases unmatched.

The rearrangement uses TRBV19 and TRBJ2-7; 10 bases map to TRBD1. Losses at the gene ends were 5 bases for V and 4 bases for J; bases not matched to a gene: 8. CDR3 length: 15 amino acids. From germline, CDR1 is LNHDA and CDR2 SQIVND (reference sequence). CDR3 loop: CASSATGTGAYEQYF. CDR3 DNA sequence: TGTGCCAGTAGTGCTACCGGGACAGGGGCTTACGAGCAGTACTTC.

CDR3 residues: CASSSLGTGKLGSPLHF. The CDR3 bases are TGTGCCAGCAGCTCTCTTGGGACAGGGAAGTTAGGTTCACCCCTCCACTTT. V is TRBV5-6 and J is TRBJ1-6; 9 bases align to TRBD1. There are 17 residues in the CDR3. V lost 3 bases to trimming and J lost 9 bases; unmatched junction nucleotides: 13. Germline CDR1 and CDR2: SGHDT and YYEEEE.

The chain links TRBV6-1 to TRBJ1-2; 12 nucleotides line up with TRBD1. The CDR3 totals 15 residues. V was pared by 3 bases and J by 8 bases, with 7 bases of the junction left unmatched. The germline gives CDR1 MNHNS, CDR2 SASEGT. The DNA of the CDR3 is TGTGCCAGCAGTGACCCGGGACAGGGGGCATACGGCTACACCTTC. Amino acid sequence: CASSDPGQGAYGYTF.

This clone was seen only a few times. J is TRBJ2-7 and V is TRBV7-2; 8 nucleotides match TRBD2. Germline loops: CDR1 SGHTA, CDR2 FQGNSA. V lost 6 bases, J lost 5 bases, and 12 bases stayed unmatched. This CDR3 comprises 15 residues. CDR3 protein: CASSLRGSGVHEQYF. CDR3 nucleotide sequence: TGTGCCAGCAGTCTCCGAGGTAGCGGGGTACACGAGCAGTACTTC.

The rearrangement uses TRBV5-6 and TRBJ2-3, with D maybe TRBD2 (7 bases). The ends were cut back, 2 bases at V and 0 bases at J, with 13 bases in the middle. The germline gives CDR1 SGHDT, CDR2 YYEEEE. CDR3 length: 16 amino acids. In DNA, the CDR3 is TGTGCCAGCAGCTTCGTAACGGGGGGCAGCACAGATACGCAGTATTTT. This translates into CASSFVTGGSTDTQYF. Full variable domain (rest looked up from reference TRBV5-6 and TRBJ2-3): DAGVTQSPTHLIKTRGQQVTLRCSPKSGHDTVSWYQQALGQGPQFIFQYYEEEERQRGNFPDRFSGHQFPNYSSELNVNALLLGDSALYLCASSFVTGGSTDTQYFGPGTRLTVL.

This clone has just a few counts. This chain links TRBV5-1 with TRBJ2-2, with 8 positions matching TRBD1. V shed 3 bases, J shed 7 bases, and the junction held 8 bases outside the gene matches. CDR1 is SGHRS, CDR2 YFSETQ, per germline. The CDR3 covers 15 residues. CDR3 in amino acids: CASSSVQGEDGELFF. CDR3 nucleotides: TGCGCCAGCAGCTCCGTACAGGGGGAAGACGGGGAGCTGTTTTTT.

This clone has more than one count but fewer than ten. The chain is built from TRBV7-2 and TRBJ2-5, with 8 bases that match TRBD2. This CDR3 contains 13 residues. Per the germline V gene, CDR1 is SGHTA and CDR2 is FQGNSA. V gave up 5 bases and J gave up 6 bases; unmatched junction bases: 5. This CDR3 reads CASSPGGVQTQYF. CDR3 bases: TGTGCCAGCAGCCCGGGGGGGGTACAGACCCAGTACTTC.

The sample holds a few counts of this clone. The J gene is TRBJ2-1, the V gene TRBV4-1, with 9 bases fitting TRBD2. This CDR3 is 16 amino acids long. Germline V CDR1 and CDR2: MGHRA, YSYEKL. The ends lost 2 bases at V and 2 bases at J; junction bases unmatched: 4. In nucleotides, the CDR3 is TGCGCCAGCAGCCAACCCGGGACTAGCCCCTACAATGAGCAGTTCTTC. Protein: CASSQPGTSPYNEQFF.

The V gene is TRBV28, the J gene TRBJ1-6, with 7 bases matching TRBD1. This CDR3 has 16 amino acids. The V and J ends lost 3 bases and 4 bases, in that order; junction bases with no gene match: 6. Looked up from germline, CDR1 is MDHEN and CDR2 is SYDVKM. The CDR3 nucleotides read TGTGCCAGCAGTTTGGGCCAGGGGGGTTATAATTCACCCCTCCACTTT. Translated, it gives CASSLGQGGYNSPLHF.